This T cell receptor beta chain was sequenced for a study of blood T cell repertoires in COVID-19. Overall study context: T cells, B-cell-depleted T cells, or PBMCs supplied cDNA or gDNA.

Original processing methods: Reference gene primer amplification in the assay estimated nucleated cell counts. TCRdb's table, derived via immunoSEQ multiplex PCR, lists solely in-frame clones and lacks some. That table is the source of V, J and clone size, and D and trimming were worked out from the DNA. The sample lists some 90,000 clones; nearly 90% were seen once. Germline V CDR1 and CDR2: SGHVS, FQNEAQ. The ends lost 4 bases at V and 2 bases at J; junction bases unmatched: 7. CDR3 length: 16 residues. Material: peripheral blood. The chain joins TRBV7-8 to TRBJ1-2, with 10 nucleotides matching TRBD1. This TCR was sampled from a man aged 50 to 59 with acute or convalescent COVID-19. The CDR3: CASSSGQGWLNYGYTF. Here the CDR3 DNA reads TGTGCCAGCAGCTCGGGACAGGGGTGGCTAAACTATGGCTACACCTTC.